The source of this T cell receptor beta chain is a study of blood T cells in healthy people across ages (dated by TCRdb to about 2015). Study-wide context: In model experiments, roughly one uniquely barcoded TCR beta cDNA molecule per two T cells was captured by template switching. The study measured age-related changes in TCR beta repertoire diversity using deep sequencing normalized with unique cDNA molecular identifiers. The donors were split into four age groups: young (average about 15 years), middle-aged (around 37), aged (approximately 60) and long-lived (about 82). To avoid experimental bias, donors of different ages were randomly spread across the sequencing lanes. Two additional independent replicas of 1 million unique cDNA reads from the same blood draw were analyzed for two donors (one aged 18 to 29 and one aged 80 or older).

The donors were roughly 39 Caucasian individuals from Russia, aged roughly 6 to 100 years, who were systemically healthy. Roughly 10 milliliters of peripheral blood were drawn from each donor into EDTA-treated Vacutainer tubes. PBMCs were isolated by Ficoll-Paque density-gradient centrifugation, with at least 6.5 million obtained per sample. Total RNA, at least 5.5 micrograms per sample, was extracted from PBMCs with Trizol reagent. The percentages of naive CD45RAhigh/CD27high T cells were determined by flow cytometry on a PBMC aliquot from every donor. The library was obtained by 5' RACE. Instrument on record: Illumina HiSeq 2500. A second roughly 6 to 12 cycle PCR used a sample-barcoded 5' primer and a J-beta primer mix. A template-switch 5' adaptor carrying 12 random nucleotides introduced a unique molecular identifier onto each TCR beta cDNA molecule. Each sample yielded at least 3 million CDR3-containing paired-end reads. The Mint cDNA synthesis kit, primed by a TRBC-specific oligonucleotide, was used to synthesize first-strand cDNA from all RNA. All cDNA was treated with uracil-DNA glycosylase and then went through a first 18-cycle PCR with the universal primers M1SS and BC2_uni_R. As for the original processing: Each sample was normalized by randomly selecting 1 million high-quality reads, each carrying a distinct molecular identifier. Instead of being binned into consensus sequences, reads that shared molecular identifiers were thrown out. MiTCR, with a Q25 quality threshold and the strictest error-elimination algorithm, was used for CDR3 identification, clonotype clustering and error correction. A nonparametric unseen species model with Euler transformation was used to estimate a lower bound on total TCR beta diversity. Through fastp at Q25 and MiXCR, TCRdb rebuilt clones from the public reads, retaining in-frame beta chains. CDR3 protein sequences are deduplicated, and each keeps its most common genes and DNA. TCRdb, rather than the study authors, made the V and J calls. The sample includes about 800,000 distinct CDR3 sequences, with 55% to 75% observed a single time. Together, the top ten hold 22% of the sample.

Turning to this clonotype: Its antigen has not been determined. No much larger clonotype is one base removed from it; base qualities were not supplied.

Broad study findings and their caveats: Compared with the aged group, more naive CD4+ T cells, fewer expanded clones and increased TCR diversity were shown by the long-lived group, suggesting age selection. As age increased, observed TCR beta diversity per million T cells dropped in a roughly linear way, and a significant reduction was already evident by age 40. Total diversity estimates from one million sequenced T cells were considered lower bounds and underestimates. Because profiling used bulk unsorted PBMCs, naive and antigen-experienced compartments could not be compared conclusively. Observed TCR beta diversity correlated strongly with the percentage of naive T cells measured by flow cytometry. The CMV infection status of donors was not known, potentially confounding age-related changes in expanded clonotypes.

Specimen: blood. This TCR derives from a man aged 25 to 40 in good health.

The DNA sequence is given as TGTGCCAGCAGCTTAAGAGCGGGCTCGAGTACCGGGGAGCTGTTTTTT. This is translated as CASSLRAGSSTGELFF. The receptor chain draws on TRBV7-8 and TRBJ2-2; 6 matching bases give a weak D call of TRBD2. There are 16 amino acids in the CDR3, from cysteine to phenylalanine inclusive. The only DNA kept is the CDR3, 48 bases in frame from the first base. CDR1 and CDR2 are read off the germline V gene as SGHVS and FQNEAQ. The germline ends are 15 bases apart after V is trimmed by 2 bases and J by 5 bases.